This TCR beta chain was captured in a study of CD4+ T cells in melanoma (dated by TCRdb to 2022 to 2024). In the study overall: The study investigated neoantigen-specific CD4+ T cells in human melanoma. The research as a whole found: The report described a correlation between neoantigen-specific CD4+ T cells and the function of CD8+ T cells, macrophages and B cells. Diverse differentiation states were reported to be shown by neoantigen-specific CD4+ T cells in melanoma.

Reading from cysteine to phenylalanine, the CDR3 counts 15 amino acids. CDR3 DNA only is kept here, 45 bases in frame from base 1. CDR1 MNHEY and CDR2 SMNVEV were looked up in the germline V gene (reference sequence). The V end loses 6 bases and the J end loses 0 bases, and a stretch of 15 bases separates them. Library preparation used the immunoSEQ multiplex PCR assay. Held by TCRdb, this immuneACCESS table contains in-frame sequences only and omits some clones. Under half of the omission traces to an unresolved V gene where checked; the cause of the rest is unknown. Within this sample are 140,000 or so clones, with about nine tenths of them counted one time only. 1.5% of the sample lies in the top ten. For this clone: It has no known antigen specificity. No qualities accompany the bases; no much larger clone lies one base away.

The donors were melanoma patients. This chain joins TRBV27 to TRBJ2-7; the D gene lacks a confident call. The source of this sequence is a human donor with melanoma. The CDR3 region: CASSSNPSGSYEQYF. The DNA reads TGTGCCAGCAGCTCTAACCCCTCGGGCTCCTACGAGCAGTACTTC.